This entry lists 8 T cell receptor beta chains sequenced from one sample in a study of OX40 agonist ivuxolimab in advanced cancers. Sequencing was performed with immunoSEQ multiplex PCR; in TCRdb, only in-frame clones are kept and a portion is missing. This sample has 90,000 to 95,000 clones, with about 90% found just once. Specimen: CD4+ or CD8+ T cells sorted from blood, collected in a trial of the OX40 agonist ivuxolimab. Receptor source: an adult with an advanced solid tumor such as melanoma, head and neck, liver or kidney cancer.

A few counts support this clone. The V call is TRBV5-4, the J call TRBJ2-3, with 8 bases fitting TRBD1. The V gene's germline CDR1 is SGHNT and CDR2 YYREEE (reference sequence). V lost 4 bases, J lost 3 bases, and 7 bases stayed unmatched. The CDR3 length is 15 residues. CDR3 bases: TGTGCCAGCAGCCGGACAGGGAAATTAACAGATACGCAGTATTTT. Amino acid sequence: CASSRTGKLTDTQYF.

This clone was recorded a few times. The chain is built from TRBV2 and TRBJ1-1; 7 nucleotides match TRBD1. The CDR3 totals 13 residues. Trimming took 6 bases from V and 0 from J; bases not matched to a gene: 1. Per germline, CDR1 SNHLY and CDR2 FYNNEI. DNA for the CDR3: TGTGCCAGCAGGACAGGGATGAACACTGAAGCTTTCTTT. Amino acids: CASRTGMNTEAFF.

The rearrangement uses TRBV28 and TRBJ2-3, with 10 bases identical to TRBD2. CDR1 is MDHEN and CDR2 is SYDVKM in the germline V gene. Trimming cost V 7 bases and J 0 bases; bases outside gene matches: 10. The CDR3 sequence is 17 residues long. The CDR3 protein is CASKTSGPFLSTDTQYF. The CDR3 coding sequence is TGTGCCAGCAAGACTAGCGGGCCTTTTCTTAGCACAGATACGCAGTATTTT.

The chain uses TRBV7-2 and TRBJ2-2; D gene unclear. The germline V gene has CDR1 SGHTA and CDR2 FQGNSA. The CDR3 spans 13 residues. V lost 1 base and J 4 bases, leaving 4 bases between the germline ends. The CDR3 sequence: CASSLVFTGELFF. The CDR3 nucleotides are TGTGCCAGCAGCTTAGTCTTCACCGGGGAGCTGTTTTTT.

The rearrangement uses TRBV11-2 and TRBJ2-5; 9 bases align to TRBD2. Germline CDR1 and CDR2: SGHAT and FQNNGV. The CDR3 extends over 16 amino acids. The V gene end was trimmed by 5 bases and the J gene end by 2 bases; junction bases not matched to a gene: 9. CDR3 protein: CASSPKWTSAQETQYF. CDR3 nucleotide sequence: TGTGCCAGCAGCCCCAAGTGGACTAGCGCACAAGAGACCCAGTACTTC. The full variable domain, its missing parts supplied by reference TRBV11-2 and TRBJ2-5, is EAGVAQSPRYKIIEKRQSVAFWCNPISGHATLYWYQQILGQGPKLLIQFQNNGVVDDSQLPKDRFSAERLKGVDSTLKIQPAKLEDSAVYLCASSPKWTSAQETQYFGPGTRLLVL.

On this clone itself: The sample holds other DNA sequences that translate to the same CDR3. The chain is built from TRBV27 and TRBJ2-5, with 12 bases aligning to TRBD1. In germline, CDR1 is MNHEY, CDR2 SMNVEV (reference sequence). The CDR3 is made up of 15 amino acids. V lost 6 bases to trimming and J lost 2 bases; unmatched junction nucleotides: 4. The CDR3 nucleotides are TGTGCCAGCAGATGGGACAGGGGGCCTCAAGAGACCCAGTACTTC. It translates to CASRWDRGPQETQYF.

This sequence joins TRBV28 and TRBJ2-5; the D is unclear. Trimming took off 3 bases at V and 1 base at J, with 6 bases between the two ends. The CDR3 totals 13 residues. The germline V gene has CDR1 MDHEN and CDR2 SYDVKM. The CDR3 sequence: CASSFDLQETQYF. Here the CDR3 DNA reads TGTGCCAGCAGTTTTGACCTCCAAGAGACCCAGTACTTC.

The gene calls are TRBV6-5 and TRBJ1-5; D gene unclear. Germline V gene data show CDR1 as MNHEY and CDR2 as SVGAGI. Trimming stripped 2 bases from V and 6 bases from J, with 8 bases between. There are 13 residues in the CDR3. In DNA form, the CDR3 reads TGTGCCAGCAGTTACAGGGAGGGTCAGCCCCAGCATTTT. It yields the protein CASSYREGQPQHF.